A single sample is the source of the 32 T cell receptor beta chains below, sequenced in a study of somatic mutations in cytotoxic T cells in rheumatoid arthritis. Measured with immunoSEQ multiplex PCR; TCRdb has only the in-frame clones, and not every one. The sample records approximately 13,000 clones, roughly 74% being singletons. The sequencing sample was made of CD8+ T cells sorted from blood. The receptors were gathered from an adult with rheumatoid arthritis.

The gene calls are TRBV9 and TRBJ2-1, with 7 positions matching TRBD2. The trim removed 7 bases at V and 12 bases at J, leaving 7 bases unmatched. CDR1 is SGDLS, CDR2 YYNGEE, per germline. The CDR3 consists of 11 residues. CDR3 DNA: TGTGCCAGCGGGGGGGATATGGGGCAGTTCTTC. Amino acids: CASGGDMGQFF.

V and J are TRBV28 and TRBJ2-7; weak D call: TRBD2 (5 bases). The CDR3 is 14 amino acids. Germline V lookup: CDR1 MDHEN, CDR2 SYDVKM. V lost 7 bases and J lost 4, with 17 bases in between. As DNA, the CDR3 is TGTGCCAGCAACGGCAGGCCGACGGGGTACGAGCAGTACTTC. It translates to CASNGRPTGYEQYF.

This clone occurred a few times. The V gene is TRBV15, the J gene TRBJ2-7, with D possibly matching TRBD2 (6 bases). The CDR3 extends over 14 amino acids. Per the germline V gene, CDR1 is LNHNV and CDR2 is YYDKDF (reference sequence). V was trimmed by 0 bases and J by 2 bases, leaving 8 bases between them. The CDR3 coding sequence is TGTGCCACCAGCAGAGATGGCGGGACCTACGAGCAGTACTTC. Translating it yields CATSRDGGTYEQYF.

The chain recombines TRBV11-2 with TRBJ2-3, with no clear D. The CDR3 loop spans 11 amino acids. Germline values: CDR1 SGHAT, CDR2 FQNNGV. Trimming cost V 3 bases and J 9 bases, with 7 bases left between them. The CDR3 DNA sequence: TGTGCCAGCAGCTTGTTTACGACGCAGTATTTT. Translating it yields CASSLFTTQYF.

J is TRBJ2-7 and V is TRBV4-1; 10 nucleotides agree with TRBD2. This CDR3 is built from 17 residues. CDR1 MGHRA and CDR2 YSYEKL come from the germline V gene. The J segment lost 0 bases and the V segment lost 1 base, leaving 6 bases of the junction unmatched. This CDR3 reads CASSQVASGGSSYEQYF. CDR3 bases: TGCGCCAGCAGCCAAGTGGCTAGCGGGGGAAGCTCCTACGAGCAGTACTTC.

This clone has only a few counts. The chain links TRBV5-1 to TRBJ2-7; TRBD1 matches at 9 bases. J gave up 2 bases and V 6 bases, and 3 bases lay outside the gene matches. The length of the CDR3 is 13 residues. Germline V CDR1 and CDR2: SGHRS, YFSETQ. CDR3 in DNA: TGCGCCAGCATGGGACAGGGACCCTACGAGCAGTACTTC. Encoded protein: CASMGQGPYEQYF. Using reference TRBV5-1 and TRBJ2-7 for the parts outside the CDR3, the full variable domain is KAGVTQTPRYLIKTRGQQVTLSCSPISGHRSVSWYQQTPGQGLQFLFEYFSETQRNKGNFPGRFSGRQFSNSRSEMNVSTLELGDSALYLCASMGQGPYEQYFGPGTRLTVT.

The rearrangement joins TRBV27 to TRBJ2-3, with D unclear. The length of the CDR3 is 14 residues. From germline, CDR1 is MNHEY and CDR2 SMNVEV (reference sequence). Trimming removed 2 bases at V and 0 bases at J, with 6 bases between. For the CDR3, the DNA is TGTGCCAGCAGTTTAGGTCCTAGCACAGATACGCAGTATTTT. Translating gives CASSLGPSTDTQYF.

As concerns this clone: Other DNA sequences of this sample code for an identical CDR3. The CDR3 bases are TGTGCCAGCAGCCGGGGGCCTAATGAGCAGTTCTTC. Translated: CASSRGPNEQFF. This chain joins TRBV27 and TRBJ2-1; perhaps D is TRBD1 or TRBD2 (6 bases each). V lost 6 bases and J lost 7, with 10 bases in between. The CDR3 contains 12 residues. CDR1 and CDR2 (germline): MNHEY, SMNVEV (reference sequence).

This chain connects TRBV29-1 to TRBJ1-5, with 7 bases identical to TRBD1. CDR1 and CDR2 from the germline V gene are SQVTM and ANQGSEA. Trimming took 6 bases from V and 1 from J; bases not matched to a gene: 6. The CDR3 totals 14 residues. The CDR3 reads CSVETGLSNQPQHF. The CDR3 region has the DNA TGCAGCGTAGAGACAGGGTTGAGCAATCAGCCCCAGCATTTT.

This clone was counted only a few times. As DNA, the CDR3 is TGTGCCAGCATCGAGCGAGGGTCCAAAAACATTCAGTACTTC. Translated: CASIERGSKNIQYF. The chain recombines TRBV28 with TRBJ2-4, with TRBD2 as a possible D gene (5 bases). V gave up 7 bases and J gave up 2 bases, with 12 bases separating them. The germline V gene encodes CDR1 MDHEN and CDR2 SYDVKM. The CDR3 spans 14 residues.

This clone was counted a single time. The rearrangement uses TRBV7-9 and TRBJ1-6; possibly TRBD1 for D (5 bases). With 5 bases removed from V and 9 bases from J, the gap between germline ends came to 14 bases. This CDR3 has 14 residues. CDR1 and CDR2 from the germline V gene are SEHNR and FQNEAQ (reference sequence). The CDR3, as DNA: TGTGCCAGCAGCAGCAGCGGGGGGGGTTCACCCCTCCACTTT. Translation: CASSSSGGGSPLHF.

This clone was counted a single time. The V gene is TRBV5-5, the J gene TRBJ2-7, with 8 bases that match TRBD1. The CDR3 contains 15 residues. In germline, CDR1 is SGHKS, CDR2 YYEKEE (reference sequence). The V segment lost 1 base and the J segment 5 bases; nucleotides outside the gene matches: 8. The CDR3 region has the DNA TGTGCCAGCAGCTTGACTGGGACAGGCGGCAACGAGCAGTACTTC. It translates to CASSLTGTGGNEQYF.

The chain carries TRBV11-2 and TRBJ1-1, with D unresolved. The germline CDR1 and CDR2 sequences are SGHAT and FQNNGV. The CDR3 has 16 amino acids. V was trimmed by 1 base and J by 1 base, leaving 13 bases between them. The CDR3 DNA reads TGTGCCAGCAGCTTAGGTTTTATCGGGGAGAACACTGAAGCTTTCTTT. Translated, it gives CASSLGFIGENTEAFF.

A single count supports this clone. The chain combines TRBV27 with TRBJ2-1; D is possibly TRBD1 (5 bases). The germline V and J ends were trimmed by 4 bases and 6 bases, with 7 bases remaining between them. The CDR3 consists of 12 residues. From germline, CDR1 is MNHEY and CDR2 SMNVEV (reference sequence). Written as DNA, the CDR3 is TGTGCCAGCAGTTGGGGCCCCAATGAGCAGTTCTTC. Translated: CASSWGPNEQFF.

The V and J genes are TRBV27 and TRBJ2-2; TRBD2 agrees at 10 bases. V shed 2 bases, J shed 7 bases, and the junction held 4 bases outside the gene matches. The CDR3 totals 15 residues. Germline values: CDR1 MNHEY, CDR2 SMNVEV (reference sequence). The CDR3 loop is CASSLLAGAGGELFF. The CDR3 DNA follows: TGTGCCAGCAGTTTACTAGCGGGAGCGGGCGGGGAGCTGTTTTTT.

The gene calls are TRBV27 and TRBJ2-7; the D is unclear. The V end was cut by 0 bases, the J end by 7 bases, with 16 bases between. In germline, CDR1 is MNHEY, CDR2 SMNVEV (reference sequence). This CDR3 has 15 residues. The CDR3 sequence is CASSLSGLLIGEQYF. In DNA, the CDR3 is TGTGCCAGCAGTTTATCAGGCCTCCTCATTGGGGAGCAGTACTTC.

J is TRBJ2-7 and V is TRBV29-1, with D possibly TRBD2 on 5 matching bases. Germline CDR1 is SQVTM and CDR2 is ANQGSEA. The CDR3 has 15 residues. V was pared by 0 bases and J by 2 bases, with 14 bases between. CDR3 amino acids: CSVEERATIPYEQYF. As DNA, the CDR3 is TGCAGCGTTGAAGAGCGGGCTACCATCCCCTACGAGCAGTACTTC.

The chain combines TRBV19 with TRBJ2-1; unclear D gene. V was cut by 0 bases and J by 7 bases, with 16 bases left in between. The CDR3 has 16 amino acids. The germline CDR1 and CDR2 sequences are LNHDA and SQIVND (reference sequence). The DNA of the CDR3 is TGTGCCAGTAGTATAGATCCGTTCTTTGGAAGGAATGAGCAGTTCTTC. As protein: CASSIDPFFGRNEQFF.

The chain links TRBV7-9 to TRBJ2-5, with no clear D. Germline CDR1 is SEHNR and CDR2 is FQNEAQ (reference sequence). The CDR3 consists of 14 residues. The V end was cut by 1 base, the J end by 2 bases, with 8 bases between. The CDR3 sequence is CASSLVLGQETQYF. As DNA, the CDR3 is TGTGCCAGCAGCTTAGTCCTGGGGCAAGAGACCCAGTACTTC.

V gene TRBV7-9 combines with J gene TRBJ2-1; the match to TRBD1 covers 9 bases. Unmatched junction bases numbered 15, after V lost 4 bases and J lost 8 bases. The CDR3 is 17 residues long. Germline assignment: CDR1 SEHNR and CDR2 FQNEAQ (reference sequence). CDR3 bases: TGTGCCAGCAGCTCTCCGTGGACCGGGACAGGGTTCGATGAGCAGTTCTTC. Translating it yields CASSSPWTGTGFDEQFF.

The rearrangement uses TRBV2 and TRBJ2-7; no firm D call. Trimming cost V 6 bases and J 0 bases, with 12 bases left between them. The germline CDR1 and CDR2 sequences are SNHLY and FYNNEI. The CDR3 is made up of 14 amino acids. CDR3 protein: CASRAWLSSYEQYF. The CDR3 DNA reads TGTGCCAGCAGAGCATGGTTGAGCTCCTACGAGCAGTACTTC.

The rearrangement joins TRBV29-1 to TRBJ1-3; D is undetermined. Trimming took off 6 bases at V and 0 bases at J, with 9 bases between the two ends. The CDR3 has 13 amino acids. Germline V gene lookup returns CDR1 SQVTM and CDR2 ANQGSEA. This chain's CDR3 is CSVQSSSGNTIYF. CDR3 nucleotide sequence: TGCAGCGTACAATCGAGCTCTGGAAACACCATATATTTT. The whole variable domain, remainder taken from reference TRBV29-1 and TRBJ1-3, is SAVISQKPSRDICQRGTSLTIQCQVDSQVTMMFWYRQQPGQSLTLIATANQGSEATYESGFVIDKFPISRPNLTFSTLTVSNMSPEDSSIYLCSVQSSSGNTIYFGEGSWLTVV.

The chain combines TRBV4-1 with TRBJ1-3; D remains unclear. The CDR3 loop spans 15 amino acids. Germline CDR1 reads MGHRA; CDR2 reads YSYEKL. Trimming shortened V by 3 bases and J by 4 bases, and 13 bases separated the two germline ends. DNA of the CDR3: TGCGCCAGCAGCCAGAGTGTACCTGTGGGAAACACCATATATTTT. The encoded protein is CASSQSVPVGNTIYF.

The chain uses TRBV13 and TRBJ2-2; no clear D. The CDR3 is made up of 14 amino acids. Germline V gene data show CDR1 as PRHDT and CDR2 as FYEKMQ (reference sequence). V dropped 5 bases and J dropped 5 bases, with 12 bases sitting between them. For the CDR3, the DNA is TGTGCCAGCAGCCCTTCTAGTTGGACCGGGGAGCTGTTTTTT. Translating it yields CASSPSSWTGELFF.

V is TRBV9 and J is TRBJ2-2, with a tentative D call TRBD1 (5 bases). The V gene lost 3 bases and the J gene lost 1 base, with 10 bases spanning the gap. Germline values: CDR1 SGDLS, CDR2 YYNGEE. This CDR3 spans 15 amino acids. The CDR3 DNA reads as TGTGCCAGCAGCGCAAAAGACAGGAACACCGGGGAGCTGTTTTTT. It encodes CASSAKDRNTGELFF.

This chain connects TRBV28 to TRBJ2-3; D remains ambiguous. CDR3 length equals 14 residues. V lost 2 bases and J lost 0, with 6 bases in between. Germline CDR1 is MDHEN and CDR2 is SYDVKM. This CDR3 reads CASSLDGSTDTQYF. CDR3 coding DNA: TGTGCCAGCAGTTTAGACGGTAGCACAGATACGCAGTATTTT.

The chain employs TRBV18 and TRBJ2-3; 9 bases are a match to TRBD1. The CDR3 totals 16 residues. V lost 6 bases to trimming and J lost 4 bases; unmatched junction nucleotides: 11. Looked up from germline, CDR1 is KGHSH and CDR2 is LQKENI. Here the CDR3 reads CASSETGGGRADTQYF. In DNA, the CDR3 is TGTGCCAGCTCGGAGACAGGGGGAGGCCGGGCAGATACGCAGTATTTT.

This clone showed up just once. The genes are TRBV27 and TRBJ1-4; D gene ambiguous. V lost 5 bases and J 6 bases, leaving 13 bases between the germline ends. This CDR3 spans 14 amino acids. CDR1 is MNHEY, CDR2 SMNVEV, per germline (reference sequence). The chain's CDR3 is CASSPLTPDEKLFF. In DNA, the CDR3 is TGTGCCAGCAGTCCTTTAACACCGGATGAAAAACTGTTTTTT.

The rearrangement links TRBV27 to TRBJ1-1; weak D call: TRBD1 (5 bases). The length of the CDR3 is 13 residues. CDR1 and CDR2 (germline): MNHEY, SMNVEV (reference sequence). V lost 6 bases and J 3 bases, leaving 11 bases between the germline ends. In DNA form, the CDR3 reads TGTGCCAGCAGGTCTGGGGGGGACACTGAAGCTTTCTTT. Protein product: CASRSGGDTEAFF.

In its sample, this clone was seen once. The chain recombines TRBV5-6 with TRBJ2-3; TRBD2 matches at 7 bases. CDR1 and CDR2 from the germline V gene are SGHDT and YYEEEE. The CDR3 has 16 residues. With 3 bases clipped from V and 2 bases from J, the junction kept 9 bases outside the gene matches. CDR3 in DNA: TGTGCCAGCAGCTGGGAGAGCGGGATTTACACAGATACGCAGTATTTT. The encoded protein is CASSWESGIYTDTQYF.

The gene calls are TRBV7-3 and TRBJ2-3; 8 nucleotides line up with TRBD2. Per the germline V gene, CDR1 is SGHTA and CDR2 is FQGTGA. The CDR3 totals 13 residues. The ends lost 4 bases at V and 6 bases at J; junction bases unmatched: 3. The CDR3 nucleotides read TGTGCCAGCAGCTCGGGGGGGCGCGATACGCAGTATTTT. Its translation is CASSSGGRDTQYF.

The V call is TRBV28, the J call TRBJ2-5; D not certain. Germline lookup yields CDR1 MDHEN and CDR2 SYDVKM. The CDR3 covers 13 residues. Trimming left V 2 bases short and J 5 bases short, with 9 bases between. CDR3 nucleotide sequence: TGTGCCAGCAGTTTAACGAAAAGGGAGACCCAGTACTTC. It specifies CASSLTKRETQYF.